The 7 T cell receptor beta chains below were found in one sample sequenced in a study of monozygotic twins with inflammatory bowel disease. TCRdb reprocessed the 5' RACE reads and keeps a single row for each CDR3 protein, giving no DNA. Recorded for this sample: 150,000 to 200,000 distinct CDR3 sequences. Material: blood. All receptors derive from a human donor with ulcerative colitis or Crohn's disease, or a healthy co-twin of an affected twin (not recorded which).

The V call is TRBV30, the J call TRBJ2-3; TCRdb gives TRBD2 as the D gene, but with no DNA this cannot be confirmed. Germline V gene sequence: CDR1 GTSNPN, CDR2 SVGIG (reference sequence). This CDR3 is 15 amino acids long. The CDR3 here is CAWSLAGGPGDTQYF.

The CDR3 reads CAISDGGLGANVLTF. The V call is TRBV10-3, the J call TRBJ2-6; TCRdb's D call, TRBD1, is unchecked because there is no DNA. This CDR3 has 15 amino acids. CDR1 ENHRY and CDR2 SYGVKD come from the germline V gene.

The chain joins TRBV10-2 to TRBJ1-1. The germline gives CDR1 WSHSY, CDR2 SAAADI. This CDR3 spans 13 amino acids. The CDR3 region is CASSESRGTEAFF.

The genes are TRBV5-1 and TRBJ1-6; the TRBD1 assignment by TCRdb is unverifiable without DNA. CDR1 and CDR2 (germline): SGHRS, YFSETQ. The CDR3 sequence is 15 residues long. CDR3 region: CASSSGQGGNSPLHF.

The chain combines TRBV9 with TRBJ2-1; the D call of TRBD1 rests on TCRdb alone, since no DNA is present to check it. The CDR3 spans 17 residues. From germline, CDR1 is SGDLS and CDR2 YYNGEE. The CDR3 is CASSPRRGDRANNEQFF.

The chain carries TRBV6-5 and TRBJ2-1; the TCRdb call, TRBD1, lacks DNA for checking. This CDR3 has 13 amino acids. Per the germline V gene, CDR1 is MNHEY and CDR2 is SVGAGI. Here the CDR3 reads CASSSRPPNEQFF.

The chain joins TRBV19 to TRBJ2-7; TCRdb reports TRBD1, a call that lacks DNA to check it against. The germline V gene encodes CDR1 LNHDA and CDR2 SQIVND (reference sequence). The CDR3 has 13 residues. The CDR3 reads CASSVQGNYEQYF.